This record covers a single T cell receptor (beta chain). Its antigen remains unknown. The entry originates in a study of shared clonotypes between healthy human individuals. As for the study in general: Per donor, CD8 memory used one plate, CD8 naive used two, CD4 memory used three and CD4 naive used three. Notes on the study in general: Sequencing depth was expected to influence donor clonotype sharing.

Positively selected for CCR7, the CD45RO-negative cells used as naive CD8 cells excluded terminally differentiated effector memory CD45RA+ cells. There were only Caucasian adults among the donors, and all lived in Nashville, Tennessee. Original processing notes: ImmunoSEQ supplied junction-only sequences lacking quality scores, so filtering was different. The table came from immunoSEQ multiplex PCR; TCRdb's copy has only in-frame clones and leaves some out. V, J and clone size were drawn from that table, and D and trimming were deduced from the DNA. The sample includes about 2 million clones, about 95% of them seen just once. The CDR3 loop spans 14 amino acids. CDR1 and CDR2 (germline): SGHTA, FQGNSA. V was pared by 2 bases and J by 0 bases, with 8 bases between.

This chain links TRBV7-2 with TRBJ2-7; unclear D gene. The TCR was taken from a man aged 18 to 30 in good health. Sequencing was done on a sample of naive CD8+ T cells sorted from blood. CDR3 in amino acids: CASSLTESSYEQYF. The CDR3 coding sequence is TGTGCCAGCAGCTTAACAGAGAGCTCCTACGAGCAGTACTTC.